What follows are 6 T cell receptor beta chains derived from one specimen sequenced in a study of T cell clonality in common variable immunodeficiency. The method was immunoSEQ multiplex PCR; TCRdb's version includes in-frame clones alone and lacks a portion of them. This sample comprises about 35,000 clones, none seen once only. Sequencing was performed on peripheral blood mononuclear cells. The receptor source for this set is a person aged 18 to 75 in good health.

This clone has at least ten counts. The missing CDR3 end, 3 residues past where the read stops, is filled in from the germline J gene. The chain couples TRBV14 to TRBJ2-2, with a weak D call TRBD1 (6 bases). This CDR3 is built from 19 residues. The germline gives CDR1 SGHDN, CDR2 FVKESK. The covered CDR3 bases are TGTGCCAGCAGCCGATACACCGGGACAAGGTGGCCTGGGGCCAACGTG. Its protein product is CASSRYTGTRWPGANV. The whole CDR3 region reads CASSRYTGTRWPGANVLFF.

This clone was counted many times. The CDR3 DNA, read in part, is TGCAGTGCTAGGAGAACAGGGGGCAATGAG. It is translated as CSARRTGGNE. The CDR3 in its entirety is CSARRTGGNEQFF. The chain is built from TRBV20-1 and TRBJ2-1; 8 nucleotides line up with TRBD1. The read terminates 3 residues ahead of where the CDR3 ends, so the germline J gene completes it. The V gene's germline CDR1 is DFQATT and CDR2 SNEGSKA (reference sequence). The CDR3 contains 13 residues. V dropped 3 bases and J dropped 6; count of bases not matched to a gene: 4.

This clone showed up many times. Read sequence stops 3 residues before the CDR3 end, and the germline J gene provides the missing end. The rearrangement links TRBV2 to TRBJ1-4; D not certain. The V end was cut by 6 bases, the J end by 5 bases, with 7 bases between. This CDR3 is built from 12 residues. Germline V CDR1 and CDR2: SNHLY, FYNNEI. This chain's CDR3 is CASSPRNEKLFF. Incomplete CDR3 DNA: TGTGCCAGCAGCCCCAGGAATGAAAAA.

Note on this clone: The DNA ends 3 residues before the CDR3 does, and the rest of the CDR3 is filled in from the germline J gene. This rearrangement joins TRBV30 to TRBJ2-2; TRBD1 agrees at 7 bases. CDR3 size: 14 residues. Per the germline V gene, CDR1 is GTSNPN and CDR2 is SVGIG (reference sequence). CDR3 residues: CAWSKTGMNEKLFF. The sequenced part of the CDR3 DNA is TGTGCCTGGAGTAAGACAGGGATGAATGAAAAG.

This clone was recorded at least ten times. The read halts 3 residues ahead of the CDR3 end, with the missing end drawn from the germline J gene. This chain connects TRBV7-9 to TRBJ2-7; maybe TRBD1 (6 bases). CDR3 size: 15 residues. V lost 6 bases and J lost 5, with 20 bases in between. Per germline, CDR1 SEHNR and CDR2 FQNEAQ (reference sequence). The CDR3 DNA, read in part, is TGTGCCAGCAGTTTGGACAGACCTACGTTGAACGAG. Translating gives CASSLDRPTLNE. The complete CDR3 protein is CASSLDRPTLNEQYF. The full variable domain, with the rest looked up from reference TRBV7-9 and TRBJ2-7, is DTGVSQNPRHKITKRGQNVTFRCDPISEHNRLYWYRQTLGQGPEFLTYFQNEAQLEKSRLLSDRFSAERPKGSFSTLEIQRTEQGDSAMYLCASSLDRPTLNEQYFGPGTRLTVT.

This clone was detected ten times or more. The DNA ends 3 residues before the CDR3 does, and the rest of the CDR3 is filled in from the germline J gene. The V gene is TRBV20-1, the J gene TRBJ2-1, with 9 bases aligning to TRBD2. The CDR3 has 17 amino acids. J lost 6 bases, V lost 0 bases, and 12 bases had no gene match. Germline lookup yields CDR1 DFQATT and CDR2 SNEGSKA (reference sequence). The CDR3 sequence is CSARDSTSGSWSNEQFF. The CDR3 bases that were read are TGCAGTGCTAGAGATTCAACTAGCGGGTCTTGGAGCAATGAG.